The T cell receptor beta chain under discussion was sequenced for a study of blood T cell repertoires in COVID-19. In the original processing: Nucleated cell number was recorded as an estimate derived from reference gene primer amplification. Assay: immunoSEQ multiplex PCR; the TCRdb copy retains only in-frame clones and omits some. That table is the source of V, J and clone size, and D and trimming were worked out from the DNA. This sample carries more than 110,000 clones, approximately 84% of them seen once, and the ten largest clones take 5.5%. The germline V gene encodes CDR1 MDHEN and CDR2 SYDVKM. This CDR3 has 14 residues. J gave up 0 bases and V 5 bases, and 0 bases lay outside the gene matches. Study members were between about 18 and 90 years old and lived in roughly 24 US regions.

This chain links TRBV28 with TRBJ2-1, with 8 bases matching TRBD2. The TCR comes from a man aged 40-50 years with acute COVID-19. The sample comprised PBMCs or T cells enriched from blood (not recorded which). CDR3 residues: CASSSGSSYNEQFF. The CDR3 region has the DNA TGTGCCAGCAGTAGCGGGAGCTCCTACAATGAGCAGTTCTTC.